This T cell receptor beta chain was observed in a study of cytomegalovirus exposure and HLA in healthy donors. Study-level findings and limits: Reportedly, cytomegalovirus status was diagnosed with high sensitivity and specificity.

In germline, CDR1 is SGHNT, CDR2 YYREEE (reference sequence). There are 14 residues in the CDR3. Unmatched junction bases numbered 4, after V lost 4 bases and J lost 2 bases. This clone was recorded once. The target antigen is unknown. Repertoires were generated with immunoSEQ multiplex PCR, while TCRdb's copy carries only in-frame clones and drops some. The repertoire consists of 80,000 to 95,000 clones, with 90% to 95% occurring once and the leading ten covering 1% to 1.4%. The rearrangement links TRBV5-4 to TRBJ2-3, with 7 bases lining up with TRBD1. The sample taken for sequencing was PBMCs. The source is a woman in her twenties or thirties in good health and CMV-seropositive. As DNA, the CDR3 is TGTGCCAGCAGCATGGGACAGTACACAGATACGCAGTATTTT. Its protein product is CASSMGQYTDTQYF.